One T cell receptor beta chain is described in this entry. Its antigen is not identified. CDR3 length equals 15 residues. The J segment lost 0 bases and the V segment lost 10 bases, leaving 9 bases of the junction unmatched. Per the germline V gene, CDR1 is MDHEN and CDR2 is SYDVKM. These data belong to a study of T cells in Graves' hyperthyroidism and ophthalmopathy. Overall study context: Peripheral blood was secured at the point of initial diagnosis, before any treatment. General observations from the study: Expanded thyroid clonotypes (above 0.001) were mostly also found in blood.

From RNA transcripts, TCR beta CDR3 regions were amplified. RT-PCR in the first round (using the HTBI primer set) targeted the TCR CDR3. Each CDR3 protein is one row after TCRdb ran MiXCR on the multiplex PCR reads. Found here are a few hundred thousand distinct CDR3 sequences, over 20% of them singletons; the top ten hold roughly 60%. This TCR came from a man in his thirties or forties with Graves' ophthalmopathy. Sequenced: blood. This chain joins TRBV28 and TRBJ2-1; the match to TRBD2 covers 7 bases. The CDR3 reads CATRERGVSYNEQFF. In nucleotides, the CDR3 is TGTGCCACCCGGGAACGGGGGGTCTCCTACAATGAGCAGTTCTTC.